The 16 T cell receptor beta chains presented below share a single source sample, sequenced in a study of T cell clonotyping in hematopoietic cell transplantation. Assay used: immunoSEQ multiplex PCR; TCRdb lists only in-frame clones, some missing. The sample holds over 6,000 clones, approximately 87% seen once. This material consisted of peripheral blood mononuclear cells, taken 100 days after allogeneic stem cell transplant. These receptors were obtained from a female patient in her forties or fifties who had an allogeneic stem cell transplant from a related donor, so the T cells may come from the graft donor. Some clones in this sample may be carry-over from other donors' samples.

The chain links TRBV11-1 to TRBJ1-2; perhaps TRBD1 as D (6 bases). Germline V CDR1 and CDR2: SGHAT, FQDESV (reference sequence). V lost 4 bases and J 5 bases, leaving 20 bases between the germline ends. The CDR3 is 16 residues long. CDR3 amino acids: CASSSVSNGQKYGYTF. DNA of the CDR3: TGTGCCAGCAGCTCCGTCTCAAATGGACAGAAATATGGCTACACCTTC.

J is TRBJ2-1 and V is TRBV9, with TRBD2 matching over 7 bases. The CDR3 extends over 16 amino acids. V lost 3 bases to trimming and J lost 0 bases; unmatched junction nucleotides: 6. Germline V lookup: CDR1 SGDLS, CDR2 YYNGEE. DNA for the CDR3: TGTGCCAGCAGCGCCCGGGGGGAGCTCTCCTACAATGAGCAGTTCTTC. Translation gives CASSARGELSYNEQFF.

This chain connects TRBV7-8 to TRBJ2-1, with TRBD2 identical over 7 bases. The CDR3 is 17 residues long. Germline lookup yields CDR1 SGHVS and CDR2 FQNEAQ. V was clipped by 5 bases and J by 5 bases; unmatched bases: 15. The CDR3 coding sequence is TGTGCCAGCAGCATCGGAGGCTGGCGGGAGAACAACAATGAGCAGTTCTTC. Translating gives CASSIGGWRENNNEQFF.

The rearrangement links TRBV29-1 to TRBJ2-1, with D maybe TRBD1 (5 bases). The germline V and J ends were trimmed by 7 bases and 7 bases, with 14 bases remaining between them. The CDR3 has 12 amino acids. Germline CDR1 SQVTM, CDR2 ANQGSEA. The CDR3 protein is CSANLQGNEQFF. DNA of the CDR3: TGCAGCGCTAATTTGCAGGGTAATGAGCAGTTCTTC.

The chain joins TRBV7-9 to TRBJ2-7; tentative D call: TRBD2 (5 bases). The CDR3 runs to 11 residues. Germline assignment: CDR1 SEHNR and CDR2 FQNEAQ (reference sequence). The germline V and J ends were trimmed by 4 bases and 5 bases, with 6 bases remaining between them. The CDR3 sequence: CASSSSHEQYF. The CDR3 nucleotides read TGTGCCAGCAGCTCTAGCCACGAGCAGTACTTC.

J is TRBJ2-3 and V is TRBV2; D remains ambiguous. CDR3 length equals 12 residues. CDR1 and CDR2 from the germline V gene are SNHLY and FYNNEI. The V end lost 3 bases, the J end lost 2 bases, and 3 bases lay between the germline ends. This CDR3 reads CASSDNTDTQYF. Written as DNA, the CDR3 is TGTGCCAGCAGTGACAACACAGATACGCAGTATTTT.

The chain carries TRBV28 and TRBJ2-7, with 15 bases aligning to TRBD2. CDR3 length equals 16 residues. Germline V lookup: CDR1 MDHEN, CDR2 SYDVKM. Trimming took 5 bases from V and 1 from J; bases not matched to a gene: 3. The CDR3 region is CASSPGTSGRSYEQYF. The DNA for the CDR3 is TGTGCCAGCAGTCCAGGGACTAGCGGGAGGTCCTACGAGCAGTACTTC.

The rearrangement links TRBV29-1 to TRBJ2-6, with D tentatively TRBD2 (6 bases). The CDR3 spans 14 residues. V shed 6 bases and J shed 2 bases, with 11 bases lying between them. Germline CDR1 is SQVTM and CDR2 is ANQGSEA. The CDR3 nucleotides read TGCAGCGTGGGACGGGGGACTGGGGCCAACGTCCTGACTTTC. This sequence encodes CSVGRGTGANVLTF.

CDR3 coding DNA: TGTGCCAGCAGCCCCCGACAGTTTGAGCAGTTCTTC. Translating it yields CASSPRQFEQFF. The rearrangement links TRBV7-2 to TRBJ2-1; D is perhaps TRBD1 (5 bases). The germline V and J ends were trimmed by 5 bases and 9 bases, with 11 bases remaining between them. The CDR3 totals 12 residues. Germline V gene lookup returns CDR1 SGHTA and CDR2 FQGNSA.

V is TRBV9 and J is TRBJ1-2; tentative D call: TRBD1 (5 bases). This CDR3 comprises 18 residues. Germline V CDR1 and CDR2: SGDLS, YYNGEE. V lost 0 bases, J lost 8 bases, and 26 bases lay in between. The DNA for the CDR3 is TGTGCCAGCAGCGTAGACGCCCGGAAATCCGGGACGGTCTTGGGCTACACCTTC. Translation gives CASSVDARKSGTVLGYTF.

The gene calls are TRBV6-1 and TRBJ2-7; D unclear. Trimming removed 6 bases at V and 6 bases at J, with 9 bases between. This CDR3 has 11 residues. Germline values: CDR1 MNHNS, CDR2 SASEGT. As DNA, the CDR3 is TGTGCCAGCAGGTCGATGGCCGAGCAGTACTTC. Translated: CASRSMAEQYF.

The chain carries TRBV11-2 and TRBJ2-2, with TRBD1 identical over 7 bases. The CDR3 length is 16 residues. The germline gives CDR1 SGHAT, CDR2 FQNNGV. Losses at the gene ends were 6 bases for V and 2 bases for J; bases not matched to a gene: 9. In DNA, the CDR3 is TGTGCCAGCAGACCGATCAGGACAGGAAACACCGGGGAGCTGTTTTTT. Translation: CASRPIRTGNTGELFF. Using reference TRBV11-2 and TRBJ2-2 for the parts outside the CDR3, the full variable domain is EAGVAQSPRYKIIEKRQSVAFWCNPISGHATLYWYQQILGQGPKLLIQFQNNGVVDDSQLPKDRFSAERLKGVDSTLKIQPAKLEDSAVYLCASRPIRTGNTGELFFGEGSRLTVL.

The rearrangement joins TRBV14 to TRBJ2-1, with D tentatively TRBD1 (5 bases). The germline gives CDR1 SGHDN, CDR2 FVKESK. The CDR3 has 13 amino acids. Trimming left V 6 bases short and J 10 bases short, with 16 bases between. The CDR3 sequence: CASSLGQGREQFF. CDR3 DNA sequence: TGTGCCAGCAGTTTAGGGCAGGGTAGAGAGCAGTTCTTC.

The chain joins TRBV4-2 to TRBJ2-7; the match to TRBD2 covers 8 bases. The CDR3 covers 13 residues. The junction had 2 bases not matched to a gene; V was cut back by 7 bases and J by 0 bases. Germline V gene sequence: CDR1 LGHNA, CDR2 YNFKEQ. The CDR3 is CASKSGSSYEQYF. Written as DNA, the CDR3 is TGTGCCAGCAAGAGCGGGAGCTCCTACGAGCAGTACTTC.

J is TRBJ2-3 and V is TRBV7-9; D gene ambiguous. The V gene lost 0 bases and the J gene lost 10 bases, with 20 bases spanning the gap. The CDR3 sequence is 16 residues long. Germline CDR1 reads SEHNR; CDR2 reads FQNEAQ (reference sequence). CDR3 DNA sequence: TGTGCCAGCAGCTTAGCGCTTACGTTCAGTCCGACCCCGCAGTATTTT. As protein: CASSLALTFSPTPQYF.

The CDR3 is CASSVEGLGTGELFF. DNA for the CDR3: TGTGCCAGCAGCGTAGAAGGTCTGGGGACCGGGGAGCTGTTTTTT. The gene calls are TRBV9 and TRBJ2-2; the D is unclear. V was cut by 0 bases and J by 5 bases, with 11 bases left in between. The germline V gene has CDR1 SGDLS and CDR2 YYNGEE. CDR3 length: 15 residues.